This TCR beta chain originates from a study of blood T cell repertoires in COVID-19. Study-level background: Material from acute and convalescent COVID-19 was sourced from the United States, Italy and Spain. PBMCs, B-cell-depleted T cells, or T cells provided the cDNA or gDNA that made up the material.

The V segment lost 6 bases and the J segment 0 bases; nucleotides outside the gene matches: 2. Germline lookup yields CDR1 SQVTM and CDR2 ANQGSEA. This CDR3 region has 14 residues. The table lists this clone with a count of one. Original methodology: Researchers report that nucleated cell counts were estimated from reference gene primer amplification. Clones were sequenced by immunoSEQ multiplex PCR, and TCRdb holds only the in-frame ones, with some missing. That table gives V, J and clone size, and the DNA gave D and trimming. The sample comprises nearly 200,000 clones, approximately 84% of which are singletons, and about 6.9% rests with the top ten.

The gene calls are TRBV29-1 and TRBJ2-6, with 7 positions matching TRBD1. Sequences were obtained from peripheral blood. The sequence was collected from a human donor with acute or convalescent COVID-19. The donor label of this sample is uncertain. The DNA of the CDR3 is TGCAGCGTGGGGACAGTCTCTGGGGCCAACGTCCTGACTTTC. Translating it yields CSVGTVSGANVLTF.